The 17 T cell receptor beta chains presented below share a single source sample, sequenced in a study of T cells in Graves' hyperthyroidism and ophthalmopathy. It was RNA transcripts that yielded the amplified TCR beta CDR3 regions. The HTBI set primed first-round TCR CDR3 RT-PCR. TCRdb ran MiXCR on the multiplex PCR reads and lists one entry per CDR3 protein. The sample consists of 730,000 or so distinct CDR3 sequences, roughly a sixth of them appearing once. The sample consisted of blood. The source of these receptors is a woman aged 50 to 65 with Graves' hyperthyroidism that later progressed to Graves' ophthalmopathy.

The genes are TRBV19 and TRBJ1-5; 9 bases map to TRBD1. The V gene end was trimmed by 5 bases and the J gene end by 5 bases; junction bases not matched to a gene: 7. The CDR3 sequence is 15 residues long. The V gene's germline CDR1 is LNHDA and CDR2 SQIVND (reference sequence). CDR3 bases: TGTGCCAGTAGTCGGGACAGGGATCGGGATCAGCCCCAGCATTTT. This gives the protein CASSRDRDRDQPQHF.

This clonotype was counted a few times. In nucleotides, the CDR3 is TGCAGTGTCCCGGAGGCGGGTGGTCAGCCCCAGCATTTT. Translated: CSVPEAGGQPQHF. The gene calls are TRBV20-1 and TRBJ1-5; D unresolved. V was clipped by 7 bases and J by 6 bases, with 16 bases between them. The CDR3 has 13 residues. Looked up from germline, CDR1 is DFQATT and CDR2 is SNEGSKA (reference sequence).

The gene calls are TRBV18 and TRBJ2-7; 7 bases match TRBD1. The CDR3 is 13 residues long. In germline, CDR1 is KGHSH, CDR2 LQKENI. V shed 3 bases and J 3 bases; nucleotides not matched to a gene: 2. The CDR3 DNA follows: TGTGCCAGCTCACCGGGACAGAACTACGAGCAGTACTTC. This encodes CASSPGQNYEQYF.

Many counts were recorded for this clonotype. The chain recombines TRBV6-1 with TRBJ1-5; D not certain. Germline V gives CDR1 MNHNS, CDR2 SASEGT. V gave up 8 bases and J gave up 0 bases, with 8 bases separating them. The CDR3 runs to 13 residues. The CDR3 bases are TGTGCCAGCTTGAGAGATAGCAATCAGCCCCAGCATTTT. As protein: CASLRDSNQPQHF.

The chain uses TRBV7-2 and TRBJ1-2; D uncertain. V dropped 10 bases and J dropped 4 bases, with 16 bases sitting between them. The CDR3 has 13 amino acids. The V gene's germline CDR1 is SGHTA and CDR2 FQGNSA. In nucleotides, the CDR3 is TGTGCCACCCGGGCGAGGACCGTCTATGGCTACACCTTC. As protein: CATRARTVYGYTF. Full variable domain (rest looked up from reference TRBV7-2 and TRBJ1-2): GAGVSQSPSNKVTEKGKDVELRCDPISGHTALYWYRQSLGQGLEFLIYFQGNSAPDKSGLPSDRFSAERTGGSVSTLTIQRTQQEDSAVYLCATRARTVYGYTFGSGTRLTVV.

This clonotype occurred a few times. V is TRBV20-1 and J is TRBJ1-2; TRBD1 might be the D (5 bases). The CDR3 length is 14 residues. The V end lost 0 bases, the J end lost 5 bases, and 13 bases lay between the germline ends. Germline assignment: CDR1 DFQATT and CDR2 SNEGSKA (reference sequence). The CDR3 DNA follows: TGCAGTGCTAGAGACCAGGGAGGGATGTATGGCTACACCTTC. Amino acids: CSARDQGGMYGYTF.

The chain links TRBV29-1 to TRBJ1-2; no clear D. This CDR3 region has 10 residues. Germline lookup yields CDR1 SQVTM and CDR2 ANQGSEA. V lost 5 bases and J 11 bases, leaving 12 bases between the germline ends. CDR3 sequence reads: CSVMARSYTF. CDR3 nucleotide sequence: TGCAGCGTTATGGCCCGGTCGTACACCTTC.

This clonotype was observed many times. The chain carries TRBV11-2 and TRBJ2-5; D unclear. Germline CDR1 and CDR2: SGHAT and FQNNGV. The CDR3 runs to 13 residues. Trimming pared 3 bases from V and 4 bases from J, leaving 9 bases between. CDR3 nucleotide sequence: TGTGCCAGCAGCTTTACGGAGTCAGAGACCCAGTACTTC. Encoded protein: CASSFTESETQYF. The full variable domain, rest sourced from reference TRBV11-2 and TRBJ2-5, is EAGVAQSPRYKIIEKRQSVAFWCNPISGHATLYWYQQILGQGPKLLIQFQNNGVVDDSQLPKDRFSAERLKGVDSTLKIQPAKLEDSAVYLCASSFTESETQYFGPGTRLLVL.

J is TRBJ2-2 and V is TRBV6-4; a weak D match, TRBD1 (6 bases). The germline V gene has CDR1 MRHNA and CDR2 SNTAGT. The CDR3 sequence is 16 residues long. Trimming cost V 5 bases and J 1 base, with 14 bases left between them. The chain's CDR3 is CASSPRGALNTGELFF. In DNA, the CDR3 is TGTGCCAGCAGTCCCAGGGGCGCTTTGAACACCGGGGAGCTGTTTTTT.

This clonotype has a handful of counts. The chain couples TRBV5-4 to TRBJ2-7; 7 positions agree with TRBD1. V shed 4 bases and J 6 bases; nucleotides not matched to a gene: 10. Germline V gene sequence: CDR1 SGHNT, CDR2 YYREEE (reference sequence). CDR3 length: 14 amino acids. The CDR3 region is CASSATGVVGEQYF. DNA of the CDR3: TGTGCCAGCAGCGCAACAGGGGTGGTTGGCGAGCAGTACTTC.

CDR3 nucleotides: TGTGCCAGCAGCTCAGAAGGGTGGTACCGGGACTATGGCTACACCTTC. This translates into CASSSEGWYRDYGYTF. The gene calls are TRBV14 and TRBJ1-2; the D is unclear. The CDR3 is 16 residues long. Germline lookup yields CDR1 SGHDN and CDR2 FVKESK. Between the trimmed V and J ends, which lost 5 bases and 3 bases, there was a span of 19 bases.

This chain joins TRBV2 and TRBJ1-2, with no clear D. The V gene lost 8 bases and the J gene lost 7 bases, with 11 bases spanning the gap. In germline, CDR1 is SNHLY, CDR2 FYNNEI. The CDR3 covers 11 residues. Here the CDR3 reads CASGIGSGYTF. The CDR3 region has the DNA TGTGCCAGCGGCATTGGGAGTGGCTACACCTTC.

The chain recombines TRBV7-9 with TRBJ1-2, with D maybe TRBD1 (5 bases). The V gene lost 5 bases and the J gene lost 7 bases, with 20 bases spanning the gap. Looked up from germline, CDR1 is SEHNR and CDR2 is FQNEAQ (reference sequence). The CDR3 loop spans 15 amino acids. This chain's CDR3 is CASSISQKSGGGYTF. CDR3 DNA sequence: TGTGCCAGCAGCATTTCACAGAAATCCGGGGGTGGCTACACCTTC.

There are many counts of this clonotype. The chain has TRBV3-1 and TRBJ2-5; TRBD1 is a possible D gene (5 bases). The length of the CDR3 is 16 residues. CDR1 is LGHDT, CDR2 YNNKEL, per germline (reference sequence). With 4 bases removed from V and 2 bases from J, the gap between germline ends came to 17 bases. CDR3 sequence: CASSPLLGQQQETQYF. In DNA, the CDR3 is TGTGCCAGCAGCCCACTGTTGGGGCAGCAACAAGAGACCCAGTACTTC.

This clonotype turned up a few times. The chain has TRBV18 and TRBJ1-2, with 8 bases fitting TRBD1. V lost 4 bases and J lost 6; bases outside the gene matches: 16. The CDR3 sequence is 17 residues long. The V gene's germline CDR1 is KGHSH and CDR2 LQKENI. The CDR3 spells CASSQSNPAGGQNGYTF. DNA for the CDR3: TGTGCCAGCTCACAATCAAACCCCGCAGGGGGCCAGAATGGCTACACCTTC.

In this sample, this clonotype turned up a few times. J is TRBJ1-1 and V is TRBV5-4, with a tentative D call TRBD1 (5 bases). Germline V gene lookup returns CDR1 SGHNT and CDR2 YYREEE (reference sequence). V was shortened by 0 bases and J by 0 bases, with 12 bases between the two germline ends. The CDR3 covers 16 residues. Here the CDR3 DNA reads TGTGCCAGCAGCTTGGCCAGCGGCAGGGTGAACACTGAAGCTTTCTTT. It yields the protein CASSLASGRVNTEAFF.

This clonotype was observed many times. The chain links TRBV5-1 to TRBJ2-4; a possible D gene is TRBD2 (6 bases). The CDR3 is 14 amino acids. The ends were cut back, 0 bases at V and 7 bases at J, with 11 bases in the middle. The V gene's germline CDR1 is SGHRS and CDR2 YFSETQ. The chain's CDR3 is CASSLAGEVNIQYF. The CDR3 nucleotides read TGCGCCAGCAGCTTGGCTGGGGAGGTTAACATTCAGTACTTC.